What follows is one T cell receptor beta chain and its context. The CDR3 extends over 12 amino acids. CDR1 and CDR2 from the germline V gene are SGHTS and YDEGEE. The ends were cut back, 3 bases at V and 7 bases at J, with 7 bases in the middle. The data derive from a study of blood T cell repertoires in COVID-19. Turning to the study itself: The samples span acute and convalescent COVID-19 from the United States, Italy and Spain. In each case, the material was cDNA or gDNA derived from T cells, B-cell-depleted T cells, or PBMCs.

Per the original methods: Using reference gene primer amplification, nucleated cell counts were estimated. Profiling relied on immunoSEQ multiplex PCR, and the TCRdb table lists in-frame clones only, not all of them. V and J calls and clone size come straight from that table; D and trimming were deduced from the DNA. Of roughly 80,000 clones listed, less than 90% are singletons. This receptor was identified in a man aged 80 or over in a cohort sampled during active COVID-19. The chain couples TRBV5-8 to TRBJ1-4; D remains unclear. The sequenced sample was peripheral blood. CDR3 in amino acids: CASSSHSEKLFF. DNA of the CDR3: TGTGCCAGCAGCTCCCATAGTGAAAAACTGTTTTTT.